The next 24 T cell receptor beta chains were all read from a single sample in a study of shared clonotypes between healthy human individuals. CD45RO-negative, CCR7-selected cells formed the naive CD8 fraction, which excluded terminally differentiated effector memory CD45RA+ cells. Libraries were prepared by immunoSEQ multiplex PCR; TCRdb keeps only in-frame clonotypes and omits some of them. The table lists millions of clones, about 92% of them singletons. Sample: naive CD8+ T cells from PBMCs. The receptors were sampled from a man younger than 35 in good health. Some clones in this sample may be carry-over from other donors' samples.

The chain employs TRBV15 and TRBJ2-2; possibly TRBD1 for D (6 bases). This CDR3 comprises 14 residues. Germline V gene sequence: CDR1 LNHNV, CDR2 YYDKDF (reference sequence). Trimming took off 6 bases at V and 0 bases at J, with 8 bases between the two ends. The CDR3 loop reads CATRDRSNTGELFF. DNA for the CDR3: TGTGCCACCAGGGACAGATCGAACACCGGGGAGCTGTTTTTT.

CDR3 nucleotide sequence: TGTGCCAGCAGCTTATATGCCGGAATTGATAGCAATCAGCCCCAGCATTTT. It translates to CASSLYAGIDSNQPQHF. The rearrangement links TRBV7-6 to TRBJ1-5; D gene unclear. From germline, CDR1 is SGHVS and CDR2 FNYEAQ. This CDR3 spans 17 amino acids. Between the trimmed V and J ends, which lost 2 bases and 0 bases, there was a span of 14 bases.

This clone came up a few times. The CDR3 loop reads CASSQATGYGYTF. The DNA for the CDR3 is TGCGCCAGCAGCCAAGCGACGGGGTATGGCTACACCTTC. The chain joins TRBV4-1 to TRBJ1-2; D not resolved. Germline lookup yields CDR1 MGHRA and CDR2 YSYEKL. With 1 base removed from V and 5 bases from J, the gap between germline ends came to 8 bases. The CDR3 covers 13 residues.

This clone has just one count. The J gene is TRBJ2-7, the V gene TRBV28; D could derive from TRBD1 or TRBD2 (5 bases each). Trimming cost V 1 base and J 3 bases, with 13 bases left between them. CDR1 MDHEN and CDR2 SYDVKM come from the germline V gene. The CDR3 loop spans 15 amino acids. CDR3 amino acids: CASSLSGRGDYEQYF. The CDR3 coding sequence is TGTGCCAGCAGTTTATCGGGAAGGGGAGACTACGAGCAGTACTTC.

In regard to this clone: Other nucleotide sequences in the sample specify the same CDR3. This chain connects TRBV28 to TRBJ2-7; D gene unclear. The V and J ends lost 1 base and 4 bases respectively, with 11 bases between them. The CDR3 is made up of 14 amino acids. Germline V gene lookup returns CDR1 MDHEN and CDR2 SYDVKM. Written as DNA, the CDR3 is TGTGCCAGCAGTTTATTTGGCACCGGATACGAGCAGTACTTC. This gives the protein CASSLFGTGYEQYF.

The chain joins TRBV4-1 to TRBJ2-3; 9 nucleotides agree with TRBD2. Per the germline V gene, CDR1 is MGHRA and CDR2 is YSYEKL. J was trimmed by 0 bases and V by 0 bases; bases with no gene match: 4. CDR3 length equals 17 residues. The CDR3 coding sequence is TGCGCCAGCAGCCAAGAGAGCCTAGCGGGGAGCACAGATACGCAGTATTTT. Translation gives CASSQESLAGSTDTQYF.

CDR3 nucleotide sequence: TGTGCCAGCAGTTTATTTACGACGCATAGGGAAAGTGAAAAACTGTTTTTT. It codes for CASSLFTTHRESEKLFF. The chain recombines TRBV28 with TRBJ1-4; D remains ambiguous. Deletions cut 1 base from V and 7 bases from J, with 19 bases between. The CDR3 spans 17 residues. Germline loops: CDR1 MDHEN, CDR2 SYDVKM.

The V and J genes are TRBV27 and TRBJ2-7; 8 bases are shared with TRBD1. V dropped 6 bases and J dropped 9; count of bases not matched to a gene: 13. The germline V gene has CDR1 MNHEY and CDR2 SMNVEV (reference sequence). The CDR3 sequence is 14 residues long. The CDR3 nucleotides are TGTGCCAGCAGACAACAGGGGGTCTTAGTCGGGCAGTACTTC. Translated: CASRQQGVLVGQYF.

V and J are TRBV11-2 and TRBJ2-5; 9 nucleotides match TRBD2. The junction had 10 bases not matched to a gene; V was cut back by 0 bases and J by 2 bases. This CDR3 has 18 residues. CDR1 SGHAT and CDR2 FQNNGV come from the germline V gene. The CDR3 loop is CASSLDRGSGRAQETQYF. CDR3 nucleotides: TGTGCCAGCAGCTTAGATCGGGGTAGCGGGAGAGCTCAAGAGACCCAGTACTTC.

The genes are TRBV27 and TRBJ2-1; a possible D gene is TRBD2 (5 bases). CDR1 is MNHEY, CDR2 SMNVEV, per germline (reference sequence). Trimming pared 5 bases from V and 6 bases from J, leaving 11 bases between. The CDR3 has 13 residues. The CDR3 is CASSRRTGNEQFF. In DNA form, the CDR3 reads TGTGCCAGCAGTAGACGGACTGGCAATGAGCAGTTCTTC.

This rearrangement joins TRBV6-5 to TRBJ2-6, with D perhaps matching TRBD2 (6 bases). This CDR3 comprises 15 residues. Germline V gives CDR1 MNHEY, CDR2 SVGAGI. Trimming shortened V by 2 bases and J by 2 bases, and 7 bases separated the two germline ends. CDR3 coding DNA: TGTGCCAGCAGTTACGGCGGGGCTGGGGCCAACGTCCTGACTTTC. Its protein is CASSYGGAGANVLTF.

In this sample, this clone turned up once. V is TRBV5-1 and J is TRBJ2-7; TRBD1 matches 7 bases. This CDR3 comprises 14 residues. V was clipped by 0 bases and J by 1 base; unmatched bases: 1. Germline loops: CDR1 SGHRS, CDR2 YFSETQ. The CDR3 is CASSLVDRSYEQYF. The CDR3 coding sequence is TGCGCCAGCAGCTTGGTGGACAGGTCCTACGAGCAGTACTTC.

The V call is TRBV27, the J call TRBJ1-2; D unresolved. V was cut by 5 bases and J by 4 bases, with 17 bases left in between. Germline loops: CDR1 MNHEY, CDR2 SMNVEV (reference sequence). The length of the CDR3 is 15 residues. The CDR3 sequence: CASSPTGESAYGYTF. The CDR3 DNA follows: TGTGCCAGCAGTCCCACGGGAGAATCGGCCTATGGCTACACCTTC.

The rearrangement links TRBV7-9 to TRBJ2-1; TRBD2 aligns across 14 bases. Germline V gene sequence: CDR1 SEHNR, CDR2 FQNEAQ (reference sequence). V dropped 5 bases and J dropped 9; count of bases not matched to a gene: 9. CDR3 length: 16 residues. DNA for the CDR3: TGTGCCAGCAGCCAAGGGACTAGCGGGAGCCTACGTGAGCAGTTCTTC. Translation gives CASSQGTSGSLREQFF.

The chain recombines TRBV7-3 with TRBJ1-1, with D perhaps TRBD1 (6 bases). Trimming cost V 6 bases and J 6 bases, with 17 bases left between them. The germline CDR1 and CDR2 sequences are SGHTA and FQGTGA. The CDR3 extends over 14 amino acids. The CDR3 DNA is TGTGCCAGCAGTCCGAATCCGGGACAATCTGAAGCTTTCTTT. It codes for CASSPNPGQSEAFF.

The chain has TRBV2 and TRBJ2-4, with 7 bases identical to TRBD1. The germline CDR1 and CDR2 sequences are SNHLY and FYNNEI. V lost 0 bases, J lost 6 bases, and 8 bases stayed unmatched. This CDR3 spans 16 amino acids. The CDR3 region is CASSEADRQGTNIQYF. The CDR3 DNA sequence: TGTGCCAGCAGTGAAGCGGATAGACAGGGAACAAACATTCAGTACTTC.

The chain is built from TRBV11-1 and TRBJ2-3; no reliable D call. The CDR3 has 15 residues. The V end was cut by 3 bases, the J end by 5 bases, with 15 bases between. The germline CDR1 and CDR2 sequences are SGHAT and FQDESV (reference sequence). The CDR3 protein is CASSLGSDSVDTQYF. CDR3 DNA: TGTGCCAGCAGCTTGGGCTCCGACTCCGTAGATACGCAGTATTTT.

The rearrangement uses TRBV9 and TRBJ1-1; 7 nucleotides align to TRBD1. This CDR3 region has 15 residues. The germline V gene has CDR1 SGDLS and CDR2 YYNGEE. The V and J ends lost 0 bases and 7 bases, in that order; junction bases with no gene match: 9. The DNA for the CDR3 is TGTGCCAGCAGCGTAGGACGGGGGCAGGGGGATGAAGCTTTCTTT. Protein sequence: CASSVGRGQGDEAFF.

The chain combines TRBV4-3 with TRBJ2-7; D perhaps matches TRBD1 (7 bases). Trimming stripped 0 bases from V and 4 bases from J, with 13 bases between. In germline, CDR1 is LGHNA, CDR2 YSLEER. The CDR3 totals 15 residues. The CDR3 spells CASSQDQAGGYEQYF. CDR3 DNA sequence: TGCGCCAGCAGCCAAGATCAGGCAGGGGGGTACGAGCAGTACTTC.

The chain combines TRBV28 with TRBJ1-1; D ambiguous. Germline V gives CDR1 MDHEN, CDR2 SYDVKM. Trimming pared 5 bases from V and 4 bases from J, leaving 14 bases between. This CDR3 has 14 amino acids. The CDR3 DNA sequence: TGTGCCAGCAGTCCAGACGTGGGATCCACTGAAGCTTTCTTT. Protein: CASSPDVGSTEAFF. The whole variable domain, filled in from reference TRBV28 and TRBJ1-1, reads DVKVTQSSRYLVKRTGEKVFLECVQDMDHENMFWYRQDPGLGLRLIYFSYDVKMKEKGDIPEGYSVSREKKERFSLILESASTNQTSMYLCASSPDVGSTEAFFGQGTRLTVV.

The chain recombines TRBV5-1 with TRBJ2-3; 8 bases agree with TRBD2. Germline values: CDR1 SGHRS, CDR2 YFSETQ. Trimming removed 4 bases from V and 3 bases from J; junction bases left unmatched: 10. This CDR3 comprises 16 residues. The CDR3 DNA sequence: TGCGCCAGCAGCCCCATAGCGGGACTAATAACAGATACGCAGTATTTT. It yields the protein CASSPIAGLITDTQYF. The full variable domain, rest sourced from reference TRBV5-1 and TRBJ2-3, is KAGVTQTPRYLIKTRGQQVTLSCSPISGHRSVSWYQQTPGQGLQFLFEYFSETQRNKGNFPGRFSGRQFSNSRSEMNVSTLELGDSALYLCASSPIAGLITDTQYFGPGTRLTVL.

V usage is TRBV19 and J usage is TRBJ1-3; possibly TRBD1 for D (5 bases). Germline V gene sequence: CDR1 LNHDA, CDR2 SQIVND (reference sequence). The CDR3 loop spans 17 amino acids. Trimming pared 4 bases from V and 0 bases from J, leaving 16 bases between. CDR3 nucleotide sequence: TGTGCCAGTAGTACACGCCCAGGACAAAGCTCTGGAAACACCATATATTTT. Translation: CASSTRPGQSSGNTIYF. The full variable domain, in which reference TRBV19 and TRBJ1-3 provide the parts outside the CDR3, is DGGITQSPKYLFRKEGQNVTLSCEQNLNHDAMYWYRQDPGQGLRLIYYSQIVNDFQKGDIAEGYSVSREKKESFPLTVTSAQKNPTAFYLCASSTRPGQSSGNTIYFGEGSWLTVV.

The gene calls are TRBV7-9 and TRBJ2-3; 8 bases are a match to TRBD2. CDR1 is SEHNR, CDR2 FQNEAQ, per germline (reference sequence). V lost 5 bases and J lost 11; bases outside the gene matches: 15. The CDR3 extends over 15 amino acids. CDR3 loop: CASSPRGRWEAQQYF. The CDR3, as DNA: TGTGCCAGCAGCCCCCGCGGGAGGTGGGAGGCCCAGCAGTATTTT.

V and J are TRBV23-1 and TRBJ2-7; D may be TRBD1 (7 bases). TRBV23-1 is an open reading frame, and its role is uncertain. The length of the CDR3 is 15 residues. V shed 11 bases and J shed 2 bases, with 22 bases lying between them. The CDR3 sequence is CAPPAAGTDPYEQYF. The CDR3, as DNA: TGCGCCCCACCTGCCGCGGGGACAGATCCCTACGAGCAGTACTTC.